Following are 30 T cell receptor beta chains from one sample sequenced in a study of blood T cell repertoires in COVID-19. The method was immunoSEQ multiplex PCR; TCRdb's version includes in-frame clones alone and lacks a portion of them. This table holds about 130,000 clones, roughly 81% found once. The source material was peripheral blood. The receptors were sampled from a human donor in a cohort sampled during active COVID-19.

The chain combines TRBV21-1 with TRBJ1-2; TRBD1, the table's D call, lacks a check against the DNA. TRBV21-1 is termed a pseudogene. The CDR3 runs 13 residues. This CDR3 reads CASSRTGGYGYTF. CDR3 bases: TGTGCCAGCAGCAGGACAGGGGGCTATGGCTACACCTTC.

The CDR3 nucleotides are TGTGCCAGCAGAGGCCAGGGGGCCGGGGAGCTGTTTTTT. Translating gives CASRGQGAGELFF. The chain joins TRBV12-3 or TRBV12-4 to TRBJ2-2, with 7 positions matching TRBD1. There are 13 residues in the CDR3. With V trimmed by 6 bases and J by 6 bases, 4 bases remained unmatched.

The chain recombines TRBV9 with TRBJ1-1, with 8 bases fitting TRBD1. Trimming removed 3 bases from V and 4 bases from J; junction bases left unmatched: 2. CDR1 is SGDLS, CDR2 YYNGEE, per germline. The CDR3 runs 13 residues. The CDR3 sequence: CASSDRGSTEAFF. The DNA of the CDR3 is TGTGCCAGCAGCGACAGGGGGTCCACTGAAGCTTTCTTT.

This chain connects TRBV7-6 to TRBJ1-3; 9 bases agree with TRBD1. J was trimmed by 2 bases and V by 6 bases; bases with no gene match: 11. This CDR3 is 17 amino acids long. The germline V gene has CDR1 SGHVS and CDR2 FNYEAQ. The DNA of the CDR3 is TGTGCCAGCAGTCCACACAGGGGGCTGGAGGCTGGAAACACCATATATTTT. Residues: CASSPHRGLEAGNTIYF.

This chain uses TRBV4-2 with TRBJ2-6, with D hard to call. Per germline, CDR1 LGHNA and CDR2 YNFKEQ. Trimming shortened V by 4 bases and J by 4 bases, and 11 bases separated the two germline ends. The CDR3 is made up of 15 amino acids. The CDR3 sequence is CASSRQTSGANVLTF. The CDR3 DNA reads TGTGCCAGCAGCCGACAAACCTCGGGGGCCAACGTCCTGACTTTC.

The DNA of the CDR3 is TGTGCCAGCTCGACAGGGGGCACCGGGGAGCTGTTTTTT. Protein sequence: CASSTGGTGELFF. The rearrangement links TRBV18 to TRBJ2-2; TRBD1 matches 9 bases. Trimming removed 6 bases from V and 4 bases from J; junction bases left unmatched: 0. The CDR3 totals 13 residues. CDR1 KGHSH and CDR2 LQKENI come from the germline V gene.

The DNA for the CDR3 is TGTGCCAGTAGTATGAGAGGGGGTGGAAACACCATATATTTT. Its translation: CASSMRGGGNTIYF. V usage is TRBV19 and J usage is TRBJ1-3, with D perhaps TRBD1 (6 bases). V was pared by 3 bases and J by 3 bases, with 9 bases between. CDR1 LNHDA and CDR2 SQIVND come from the germline V gene (reference sequence). This CDR3 comprises 14 residues.

V and J are TRBV15 and TRBJ1-4, with 12 bases aligning to TRBD1. The germline V gene has CDR1 LNHNV and CDR2 YYDKDF (reference sequence). CDR3 size: 18 residues. The V gene end was trimmed by 0 bases and the J gene end by 6 bases; junction bases not matched to a gene: 8. CDR3 coding DNA: TGTGCCACCAGCAGAGATCTGGGGACAGGGGGCTATGATGAAAAACTGTTTTTT. It specifies CATSRDLGTGGYDEKLFF.

V gene TRBV20-1 combines with J gene TRBJ2-5, with a possible D match to TRBD2 (6 bases). Germline V gene data show CDR1 as DFQATT and CDR2 as SNEGSKA (reference sequence). Trimming pared 3 bases from V and 1 base from J, leaving 15 bases between. The CDR3 sequence is 15 residues long. CDR3 amino acids: CSASLRRGRQETQYF. The CDR3, as DNA: TGCAGTGCTAGTCTGAGGCGGGGCCGCCAAGAGACCCAGTACTTC.

This chain connects TRBV30 to TRBJ1-4; 10 bases map to TRBD1. V dropped 0 bases and J dropped 3; count of bases not matched to a gene: 16. Germline V CDR1 and CDR2: GTSNPN, SVGIG (reference sequence). The CDR3 loop spans 20 amino acids. DNA of the CDR3: TGTGCCTGGAGTGTACCGTTCGGAGGGACAGGGGTAGGGGCTAATGAAAAACTGTTTTTT. This gives the protein CAWSVPFGGTGVGANEKLFF.

This chain links TRBV7-2 with TRBJ2-7; perhaps TRBD1 as D (6 bases). The CDR3 length is 12 residues. Germline V gives CDR1 SGHTA, CDR2 FQGNSA. V was clipped by 5 bases and J by 5 bases, with 10 bases between them. Written as DNA, the CDR3 is TGTGCCAGCAGCCTGAACAGGGACGAGCAGTACTTC. Encoded protein: CASSLNRDEQYF.

The V call is TRBV7-9, the J call TRBJ2-1; 11 bases line up with TRBD2. Germline V gives CDR1 SEHNR, CDR2 FQNEAQ (reference sequence). This CDR3 is built from 14 residues. V was clipped by 7 bases and J by 7 bases; unmatched bases: 6. CDR3 sequence reads: CASTLSGGGNEQFF. CDR3 bases: TGTGCCAGCACCCTTAGCGGGGGGGGGAATGAGCAGTTCTTC. The whole variable domain, remainder taken from reference TRBV7-9 and TRBJ2-1, is DTGVSQNPRHKITKRGQNVTFRCDPISEHNRLYWYRQTLGQGPEFLTYFQNEAQLEKSRLLSDRFSAERPKGSFSTLEIQRTEQGDSAMYLCASTLSGGGNEQFFGPGTRLTVL.

This chain uses TRBV5-1 with TRBJ1-1, with TRBD1 matching over 8 bases. Looked up from germline, CDR1 is SGHRS and CDR2 is YFSETQ. Trimming took 3 bases from V and 4 from J; bases not matched to a gene: 11. The CDR3 spans 16 residues. The DNA of the CDR3 is TGCGCCAGCAGCTCCGACAGGGGTATCGGGGCCACTGAAGCTTTCTTT. Translating gives CASSSDRGIGATEAFF.

The rearrangement links TRBV15 to TRBJ1-5; a possible D gene is TRBD1 (5 bases). CDR3 length equals 14 residues. Looked up from germline, CDR1 is LNHNV and CDR2 is YYDKDF (reference sequence). V was clipped by 5 bases and J by 6 bases, with 14 bases between them. CDR3 protein: CATSPPGGVQPQHF. In DNA, the CDR3 is TGTGCCACCAGCCCACCCGGGGGGGTTCAGCCCCAGCATTTT.

The CDR3 is CASSIGGYEQYF. CDR3 bases: TGTGCCAGTAGTATCGGGGGGTACGAGCAGTACTTC. The V gene is TRBV19, the J gene TRBJ2-7, with TRBD2 matching 7 bases. This CDR3 is built from 12 residues. The ends lost 3 bases at V and 4 bases at J; junction bases unmatched: 0. In germline, CDR1 is LNHDA, CDR2 SQIVND (reference sequence).

The J gene is TRBJ2-2, the V gene TRBV7-9; TRBD2 matches at 7 bases. Trimming cost V 3 bases and J 7 bases; bases outside gene matches: 11. Looked up from germline, CDR1 is SEHNR and CDR2 is FQNEAQ (reference sequence). There are 16 residues in the CDR3. CDR3 nucleotide sequence: TGTGCCAGCAGCTTGTCCGGGGGGACTGAGAACGGGGAGCTGTTTTTT. The encoded protein is CASSLSGGTENGELFF.

This chain joins TRBV6-5 and TRBJ1-5; no clear D. V was shortened by 5 bases and J by 6 bases, with 17 bases between the two germline ends. There are 15 residues in the CDR3. Germline V lookup: CDR1 MNHEY, CDR2 SVGAGI. The CDR3 protein is CASSSTTEGRQPQHF. The CDR3 DNA reads as TGTGCCAGCAGTAGCACGACGGAGGGCCGTCAGCCCCAGCATTTT.

The rearrangement links TRBV14 to TRBJ1-2, with 9 bases identical to TRBD1. The CDR3 consists of 13 residues. Germline trimming cut 3 bases from V and 7 bases from J; bases unmatched to any gene: 3. The germline CDR1 and CDR2 sequences are SGHDN and FVKESK. The DNA for the CDR3 is TGTGCCAGCAGCCAGATGGGACAGGGTGGCTACACCTTC. Protein: CASSQMGQGGYTF.

The chain recombines TRBV3-1 (or the pseudogene TRBV3-2) with TRBJ1-5, with 8 bases lining up with TRBD1. CDR1 is LGHDT, CDR2 YNNKEL, per germline (reference sequence). V was clipped by 2 bases and J by 4 bases; unmatched bases: 7. CDR3 size: 16 residues. CDR3 loop: CASSQTGGMRNQPQHF. The DNA of the CDR3 is TGTGCCAGCAGCCAAACAGGGGGAATGAGGAATCAGCCCCAGCATTTT.

V is TRBV3-1 (or the pseudogene TRBV3-2) and J is TRBJ2-7; possibly TRBD2 for D (5 bases). V lost 1 base, J lost 0 bases, and 13 bases lay in between. CDR1 and CDR2 from the germline V gene are LGHDT and YNNKEL (reference sequence). This CDR3 contains 16 residues. The CDR3 DNA sequence: TGTGCCAGCAGCCAAGGGAGGACTGCAAGCTCCTACGAGCAGTACTTC. This sequence encodes CASSQGRTASSYEQYF.

The V call is TRBV29-1, the J call TRBJ2-3, with 12 positions matching TRBD2. The J segment lost 0 bases and the V segment lost 6 bases, leaving 1 base of the junction unmatched. Germline CDR1 SQVTM, CDR2 ANQGSEA. The length of the CDR3 is 14 residues. DNA of the CDR3: TGCAGCGTGACTAGCGGGGGTAGCACAGATACGCAGTATTTT. Its translation: CSVTSGGSTDTQYF.

This chain links TRBV6-2 or TRBV6-3 with TRBJ2-1; 7 bases are shared with TRBD1. Germline V gene lookup returns CDR1 MNHEY and CDR2 SVGEGT. The CDR3 totals 16 residues. V gave up 5 bases and J gave up 12 bases; unmatched junction bases: 19. CDR3: CASSRDSPSLGDRQFF. In DNA, the CDR3 is TGTGCCAGCAGTAGGGACAGTCCCAGCTTGGGGGATCGGCAGTTCTTC.

The chain couples TRBV11-1 to TRBJ1-1; 11 positions match TRBD1. Germline V gives CDR1 SGHAT, CDR2 FQDESV (reference sequence). V trimming: 1 base; J trimming: 5 bases; junction bases outside the gene matches: 3. The CDR3 runs to 15 residues. CDR3 DNA: TGTGCCAGCAGCTTAGGGACAGGGGGCCGGACTGAAGCTTTCTTT. Translated, it gives CASSLGTGGRTEAFF.

J is TRBJ2-7 and V is TRBV7-8, with D possibly matching TRBD1 (5 bases). V gave up 0 bases and J gave up 3 bases, with 12 bases separating them. The CDR3 covers 15 residues. Germline V gives CDR1 SGHVS, CDR2 FQNEAQ. CDR3 in amino acids: CASSLAETVHYEQYF. In nucleotides, the CDR3 is TGTGCCAGCAGCTTAGCGGAGACAGTCCACTACGAGCAGTACTTC.

The chain uses TRBV5-1 and TRBJ2-3, with 7 bases lining up with TRBD1. The junction had 5 bases not matched to a gene; V was cut back by 7 bases and J by 0 bases. This CDR3 spans 14 amino acids. The germline gives CDR1 SGHRS, CDR2 YFSETQ. CDR3: CASSRDSSTDTQYF. The DNA for the CDR3 is TGCGCCAGCTCCCGGGACAGTAGCACAGATACGCAGTATTTT.

The chain links TRBV3-1 (or the pseudogene TRBV3-2) to TRBJ2-6, with TRBD1 identical over 9 bases. The CDR3 totals 15 residues. Trimming at V came to 5 bases and at J to 4 bases, leaving 3 bases not matched to a gene. Germline CDR1 LGHDT, CDR2 YNNKEL (reference sequence). CDR3 nucleotide sequence: TGTGCCAGCAGCAACAGGGGGCAAGGGGCCAACGTCCTGACTTTC. Its protein is CASSNRGQGANVLTF.

This clone has just one count. This chain uses TRBV29-1 with TRBJ2-1, with D perhaps matching TRBD1 (6 bases). V lost 6 bases and J lost 7, with 13 bases in between. This CDR3 spans 12 amino acids. Germline CDR1 and CDR2: SQVTM and ANQGSEA. The CDR3 sequence is CSVQKQGNEQFF. CDR3 sequence (DNA): TGCAGCGTCCAGAAACAGGGTAATGAGCAGTTCTTC.

The genes are TRBV30 and TRBJ2-1; tentatively, D is TRBD1 (6 bases). With 2 bases removed from V and 8 bases from J, the gap between germline ends came to 13 bases. Germline V gives CDR1 GTSNPN, CDR2 SVGIG (reference sequence). CDR3 size: 13 residues. The CDR3 spells CAWSPWTVHEQFF. The CDR3 DNA sequence: TGTGCCTGGAGTCCCTGGACAGTCCATGAGCAGTTCTTC.

The count of this clone is one. The chain uses TRBV30 and TRBJ2-1; 8 nucleotides agree with TRBD2. With 3 bases clipped from V and 9 bases from J, the junction kept 7 bases outside the gene matches. Germline values: CDR1 GTSNPN, CDR2 SVGIG (reference sequence). The CDR3 has 13 amino acids. The CDR3 coding sequence is TGTGCCTGGAGCCGGCGGGGGGACGGTGAGCAGTTCTTC. Protein product: CAWSRRGDGEQFF.

J is TRBJ2-1 and V is TRBV5-6; TRBD2 is a possible D gene (5 bases). Germline V gene data show CDR1 as SGHDT and CDR2 as YYEEEE. The ends were cut back, 4 bases at V and 3 bases at J, with 8 bases in the middle. The CDR3 spans 13 residues. The CDR3 region is CASSLGSYNEQFF. In nucleotides, the CDR3 is TGTGCCAGCAGCCTAGGGAGCTACAATGAGCAGTTCTTC. The full variable domain, its missing parts supplied by reference TRBV5-6 and TRBJ2-1, is DAGVTQSPTHLIKTRGQQVTLRCSPKSGHDTVSWYQQALGQGPQFIFQYYEEEERQRGNFPDRFSGHQFPNYSSELNVNALLLGDSALYLCASSLGSYNEQFFGPGTRLTVL.